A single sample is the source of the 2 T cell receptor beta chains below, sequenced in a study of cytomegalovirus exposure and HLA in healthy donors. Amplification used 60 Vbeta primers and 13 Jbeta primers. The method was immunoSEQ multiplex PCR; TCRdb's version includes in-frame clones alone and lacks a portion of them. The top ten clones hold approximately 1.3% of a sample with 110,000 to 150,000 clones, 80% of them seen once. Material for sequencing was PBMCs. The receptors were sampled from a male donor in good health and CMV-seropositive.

The chain's CDR3 is CASSPGGIQPQHF. Here the CDR3 DNA reads TGTGCCAGCAGTCCGGGGGGAATTCAGCCCCAGCATTTT. The chain uses TRBV27 and TRBJ1-5, with D possibly matching TRBD1 (5 bases). Trimming shortened V by 5 bases and J by 6 bases, and 11 bases separated the two germline ends. The CDR3 sequence is 13 residues long. CDR1 and CDR2 (germline): MNHEY, SMNVEV (reference sequence).

CDR3: CATSRESTGDEKLFF. The CDR3, as DNA: TGTGCCACCAGCAGAGAGAGTACAGGGGACGAAAAACTGTTTTTT. The gene calls are TRBV15 and TRBJ1-4; TRBD1 agrees at 7 bases. The ends lost 0 bases at V and 8 bases at J; junction bases unmatched: 6. The CDR3 contains 15 residues. The germline CDR1 and CDR2 sequences are LNHNV and YYDKDF (reference sequence).